This T cell receptor (beta chain) was sequenced for a study of cytomegalovirus exposure and HLA in healthy donors. In regard to this clone: The target antigen is unknown.

The PCR made use of 60 Vbeta and 13 Jbeta primers. Profiled with immunoSEQ multiplex PCR; TCRdb holds only in-frame clones, not every one. There are more than 90,000 clones in the sample; around four fifths occur only once, and 3% to 4% lies in the top ten. The V and J ends lost 2 bases and 1 base respectively, with 8 bases between them. This CDR3 comprises 14 residues. The germline CDR1 and CDR2 sequences are MDHEN and SYDVKM. General observations from the study: Many donors carried some public TCRs, although rarity characterized most TCR sequences. Later analysis identified a missense DCLRE1C variant that was linked to TCR beta V- and J-gene trimming.

This TCR derives from a woman in her forties in good health and CMV-seronegative. The chain employs TRBV28 and TRBJ1-1; D call uncertain. The sample consisted of PBMCs. The CDR3 DNA sequence: TGTGCCAGCAGTTTAGGTAGAAGGAACACTGAAGCTTTCTTT. This codes for CASSLGRRNTEAFF. The full variable domain, its missing parts supplied by reference TRBV28 and TRBJ1-1, is DVKVTQSSRYLVKRTGEKVFLECVQDMDHENMFWYRQDPGLGLRLIYFSYDVKMKEKGDIPEGYSVSREKKERFSLILESASTNQTSMYLCASSLGRRNTEAFFGQGTRLTVV.